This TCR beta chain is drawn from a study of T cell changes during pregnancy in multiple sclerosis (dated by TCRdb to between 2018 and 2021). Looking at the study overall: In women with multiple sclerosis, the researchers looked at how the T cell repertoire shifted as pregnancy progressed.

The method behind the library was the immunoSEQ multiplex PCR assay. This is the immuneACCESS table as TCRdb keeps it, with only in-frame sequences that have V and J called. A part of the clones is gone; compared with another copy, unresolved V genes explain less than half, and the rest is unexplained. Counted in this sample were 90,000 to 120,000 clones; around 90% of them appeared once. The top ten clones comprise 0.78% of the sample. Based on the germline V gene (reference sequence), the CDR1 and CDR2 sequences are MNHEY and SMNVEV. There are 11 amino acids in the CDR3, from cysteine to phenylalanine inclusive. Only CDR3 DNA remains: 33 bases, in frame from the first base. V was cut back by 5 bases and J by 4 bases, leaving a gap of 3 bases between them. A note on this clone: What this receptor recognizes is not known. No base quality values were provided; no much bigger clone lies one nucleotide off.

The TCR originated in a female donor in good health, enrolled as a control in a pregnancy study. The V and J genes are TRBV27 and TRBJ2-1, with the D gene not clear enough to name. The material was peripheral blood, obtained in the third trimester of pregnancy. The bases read TGTGCCAGCAGTGAGTACAATGAGCAGTTCTTC. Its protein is CASSEYNEQFF.